This TCR beta chain was captured by sequencing in a study of Ad26.COV2.S vaccination and SARS-CoV-2 variants (TCRdb year 2021). Study-level background: Donors in the vaccine arm were drawn from COV1001, a phase I-IIa trial of Ad26.COV2.S in healthy adults that was multicentre, randomized, double-blind and placebo-controlled. Dosing of Ad26.COV2.S was intramuscular, at either 5x10^10 or 1x10^11 viral particles, delivered as one shot or as two shots spaced 56 days apart. The specificity and breadth of SARS-CoV-2-reactive T cell receptors after Ad26.COV2.S vaccination were assessed by TCRbeta repertoire sequencing. The TCR-sequenced set comprised around 30 samples: some 19 Ad26.COV2.S vaccine recipients, 5 placebo recipients and 8 SARS-CoV-2 convalescent individuals. Trial participants were randomized into five groups of five, in which low-dose or high-dose Ad26.COV2.S was given once or twice, or placebo was given on both occasions. Investigators did not know the trial group allocation while performing experiments and assessing outcomes. The paper's findings and limits, for the study overall: The authors noted that the TCR breadth and depth analyses may have underestimated total T cell responses. Non-spike TCR breadth was comparable between vaccine and placebo recipients, consistent with the vaccine containing only spike. After vaccination, substantial breadth of spike-specific CD8+ and CD4+ T cell responses was reported. Spike-specific TCR breadth was higher in Ad26.COV2.S recipients than in placebo recipients (P = 0.0014). The study was not powered for comparison of responses between vaccine doses or regimens.

TCRbeta CDR3 regions were sequenced with the immunoSEQ Assay. After extraction, genomic DNA underwent amplification by bias-controlled multiplex PCR, followed by high-throughput sequencing. Per the authors' processing: To quantify the absolute abundance of every unique TCRbeta CDR3 region, sequences were collapsed and filtered. T cell fraction was estimated by normalization of TCRbeta template counts to usable DNA, with usable DNA being measured through amplification of reference genes present in all nucleated cells. Repertoire TCRs were annotated as SARS-CoV-2-specific by exact matching of V gene, CDR3 amino acid sequence and J gene to a known reactive TCR set. The reference SARS-CoV-2 TCR set was obtained from MIRA and was filtered for enrichment in COVID-19-positive ImmuneCODE repertoires, whereby public or cross-reactive TCRs were removed. Drawing on the MIRA antigens, annotated TCRs were analysed further at the level of specific ORF or position within ORF. Depth was the summed frequency of annotated unique rearrangements, while breadth was defined as annotated unique rearrangements over total unique productive rearrangements. Two-sided Wilcoxon rank-sum tests were used to compare TCR breadth between groups. TCRdb took this table from immuneACCESS and kept in-frame rearrangements with V and J called. Such tables lack part of the clones; where checked against another copy, unresolved V genes explain under half of the gap, and the rest is unexplained. V, J and clone size are those of that table, while D and trimming were read from the DNA. The table for this sample lists nearly 400,000 clones; about 91% of them were counted only once. The ten top clones hold 1.9% of the sample.

The treatment or condition label here, explained by the study, means: around 19 received Ad26.COV2.S at low or high dose, single or two shots; 5 received placebo; per-sample allocation not given. Repertoires of vaccine and placebo recipients were sequenced from samples taken on day 63 after the first injection. Between 29 July and 7 August 2020, Cohort 1b enrolled 25 adults aged 18-55 years at one site in Boston, USA. Ad26.COV2.S was a replication-incompetent adenovirus type 26 vector that expressed a prefusion-stabilized SARS-CoV-2 spike protein derived from the original Wuhan strain. V sheds 3 bases and J sheds 1 base, leaving 10 bases between their ends. The CDR3 covers 14 residues, taking in both the cysteine and the phenylalanine. Of the read, only the CDR3 DNA is kept; its 42 bases are in frame from base 1. From the germline V gene, CDR1 is SGHRS and CDR2 is YFSETQ. Concerning this clone itself: This clone's antigen is unknown. Base qualities are not provided; no much larger clone lies one nucleotide away.

The clonotype originates from a person between 18 and 60 years old who received the Ad26.COV2.S COVID-19 vaccine or a placebo. The chain is made from TRBV5-1 and TRBJ1-1; no D gene call is confident. The material sequenced was peripheral blood, taken in a trial of Ad26.COV2.S vaccine versus placebo. CDR3 loop: CASSSSTSNTEAFF. In nucleotide form, the sequence is TGCGCCAGCAGCTCGTCAACATCGAACACTGAAGCTTTCTTT.